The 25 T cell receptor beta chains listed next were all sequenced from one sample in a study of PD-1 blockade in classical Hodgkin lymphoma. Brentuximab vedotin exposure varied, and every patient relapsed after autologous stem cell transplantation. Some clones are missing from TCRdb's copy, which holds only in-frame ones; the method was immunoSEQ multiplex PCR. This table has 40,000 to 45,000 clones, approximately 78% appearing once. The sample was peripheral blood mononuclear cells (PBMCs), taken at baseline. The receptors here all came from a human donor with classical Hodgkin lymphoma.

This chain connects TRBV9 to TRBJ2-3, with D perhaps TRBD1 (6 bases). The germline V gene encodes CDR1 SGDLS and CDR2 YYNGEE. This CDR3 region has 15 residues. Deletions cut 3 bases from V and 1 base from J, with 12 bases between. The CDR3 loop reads CASSGQALRTDTQYF. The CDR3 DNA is TGTGCCAGCAGCGGACAGGCCCTCCGCACAGATACGCAGTATTTT.

The DNA of the CDR3 is TGTGCCATCAGTGAGAGTGGTAGGGCCCAGCATTTT. This encodes CAISESGRAQHF. The chain combines TRBV10-3 with TRBJ1-5; no reliable D call. The length of the CDR3 is 12 residues. The germline CDR1 and CDR2 sequences are ENHRY and SYGVKD. Trimming took 2 bases from V and 11 from J, leaving 10 bases between them.

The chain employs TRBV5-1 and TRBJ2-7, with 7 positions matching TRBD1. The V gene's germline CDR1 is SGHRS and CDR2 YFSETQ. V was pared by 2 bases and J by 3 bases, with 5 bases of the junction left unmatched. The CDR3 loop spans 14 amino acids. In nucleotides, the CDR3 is TGCGCCAGCAGCTTCGGGGACAGAAACTACGAGCAGTACTTC. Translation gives CASSFGDRNYEQYF.

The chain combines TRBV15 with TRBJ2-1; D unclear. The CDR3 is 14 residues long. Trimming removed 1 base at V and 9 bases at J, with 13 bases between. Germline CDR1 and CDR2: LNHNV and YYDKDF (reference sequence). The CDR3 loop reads CATSRGKKLSEQFF. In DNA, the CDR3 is TGTGCCACCAGCAGAGGAAAAAAGCTCAGTGAGCAGTTCTTC. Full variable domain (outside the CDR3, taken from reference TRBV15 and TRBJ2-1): DAMVIQNPRYQVTQFGKPVTLSCSQTLNHNVMYWYQQKSSQAPKLLFHYYDKDFNNEADTPDNFQSRRPNTSFCFLDIRSPGLGDTAMYLCATSRGKKLSEQFFGPGTRLTVL.

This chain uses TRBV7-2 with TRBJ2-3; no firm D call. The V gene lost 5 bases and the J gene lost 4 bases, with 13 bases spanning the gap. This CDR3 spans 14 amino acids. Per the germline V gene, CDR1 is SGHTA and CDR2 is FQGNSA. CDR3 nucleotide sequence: TGTGCCAGCAGCCTCGCTCCGGGTTCAGATACGCAGTATTTT. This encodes CASSLAPGSDTQYF.

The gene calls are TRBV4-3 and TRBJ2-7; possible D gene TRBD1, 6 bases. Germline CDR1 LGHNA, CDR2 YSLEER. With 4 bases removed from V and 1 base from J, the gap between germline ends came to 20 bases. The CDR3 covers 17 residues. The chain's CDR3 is CASSRHWAHRASYEQYF. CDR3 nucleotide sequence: TGCGCCAGCAGCCGCCATTGGGCCCACAGGGCGTCCTACGAGCAGTACTTC.

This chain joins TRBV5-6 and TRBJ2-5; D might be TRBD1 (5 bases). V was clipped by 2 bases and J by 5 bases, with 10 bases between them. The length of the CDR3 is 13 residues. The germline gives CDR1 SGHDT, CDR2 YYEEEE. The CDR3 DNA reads TGTGCCAGCAGCTTTCCCCAGGGTGAGACCCAGTACTTC. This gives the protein CASSFPQGETQYF.

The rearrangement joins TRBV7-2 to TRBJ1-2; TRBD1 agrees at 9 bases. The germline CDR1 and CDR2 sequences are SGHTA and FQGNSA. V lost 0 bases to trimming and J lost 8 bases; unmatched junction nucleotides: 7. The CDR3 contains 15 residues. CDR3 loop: CASSLAVGDREGYTF. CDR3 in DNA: TGTGCCAGCAGCTTAGCGGTGGGGGACAGGGAAGGCTACACCTTC.

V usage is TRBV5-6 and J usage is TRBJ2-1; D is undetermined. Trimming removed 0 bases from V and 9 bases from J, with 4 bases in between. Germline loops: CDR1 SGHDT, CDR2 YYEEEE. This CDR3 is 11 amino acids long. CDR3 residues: CASSLGGEQFF. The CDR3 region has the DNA TGTGCCAGCAGCTTGGGTGGTGAGCAGTTCTTC.

The CDR3 nucleotides are TGTGCCAGCTCAGAGGCAGACAGGGATTTCCATCAGCCCCAGCATTTT. This sequence encodes CASSEADRDFHQPQHF. V and J are TRBV19 and TRBJ1-5; TRBD1 agrees at 7 bases. Germline values: CDR1 LNHDA, CDR2 SQIVND (reference sequence). The CDR3 contains 16 residues. J gave up 5 bases and V 9 bases, and 16 bases lay outside the gene matches.

The chain's CDR3 is CASSYTGNPTDTQYF. The CDR3, as DNA: TGTGCCAGCAGTTACACAGGGAACCCGACAGATACGCAGTATTTT. The genes are TRBV6-6 and TRBJ2-3, with D tentatively TRBD1 (6 bases). Germline V gives CDR1 MNHNY, CDR2 SVGAGI (reference sequence). CDR3 length: 15 residues. The V end lost 2 bases, the J end lost 3 bases, and 12 bases lay between the germline ends.

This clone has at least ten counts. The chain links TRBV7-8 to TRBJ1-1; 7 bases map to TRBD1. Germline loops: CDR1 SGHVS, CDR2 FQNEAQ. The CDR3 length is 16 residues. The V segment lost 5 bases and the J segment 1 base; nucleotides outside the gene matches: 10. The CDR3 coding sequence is TGTGCCAGCAGCCCGATCAGGGGGTGGGAGAACACTGAAGCTTTCTTT. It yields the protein CASSPIRGWENTEAFF.

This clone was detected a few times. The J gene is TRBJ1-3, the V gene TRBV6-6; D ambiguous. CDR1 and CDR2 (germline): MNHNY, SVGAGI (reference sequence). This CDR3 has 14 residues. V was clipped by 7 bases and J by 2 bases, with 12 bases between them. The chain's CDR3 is CASTPRQAGNTIYF. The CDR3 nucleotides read TGTGCCAGCACCCCGCGGCAGGCTGGAAACACCATATATTTT.

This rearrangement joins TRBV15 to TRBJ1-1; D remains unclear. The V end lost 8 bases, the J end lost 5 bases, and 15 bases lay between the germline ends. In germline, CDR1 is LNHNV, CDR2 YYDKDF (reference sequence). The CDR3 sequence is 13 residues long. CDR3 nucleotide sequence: TGTGCCACCTATAAAGGCGAAGGGACTGAAGCTTTCTTT. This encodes CATYKGEGTEAFF.

The CDR3 protein is CASSHTGVYNEQFF. DNA for the CDR3: TGTGCCAGCAGCCATACAGGGGTCTACAATGAGCAGTTCTTC. The chain uses TRBV7-6 and TRBJ2-1, with 7 bases matching TRBD1. From germline, CDR1 is SGHVS and CDR2 FNYEAQ. The CDR3 covers 14 residues. V lost 5 bases to trimming and J lost 3 bases; unmatched junction nucleotides: 4. Supplemented by reference TRBV7-6 and TRBJ2-1, the full variable domain reads GAGVSQSPRYKVTKRGQDVALRCDPISGHVSLYWYRQALGQGPEFLTYFNYEAQQDKSGLPNDRFSAERPEGSISTLTIQRTEQRDSAMYRCASSHTGVYNEQFFGPGTRLTVL.

This chain's CDR3 is CAWSVRYNYGYTF. DNA for the CDR3: TGTGCCTGGAGTGTCCGGTATAACTATGGCTACACCTTC. The chain has TRBV30 and TRBJ1-2, with D unresolved. Trimming took 0 bases from V and 1 from J, leaving 6 bases between them. CDR3 size: 13 residues. CDR1 is GTSNPN and CDR2 is SVGIG in the germline V gene (reference sequence).

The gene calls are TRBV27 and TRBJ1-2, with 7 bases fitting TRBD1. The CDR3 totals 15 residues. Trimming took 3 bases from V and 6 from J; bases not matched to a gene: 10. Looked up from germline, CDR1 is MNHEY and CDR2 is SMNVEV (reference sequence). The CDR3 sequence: CASSLFRDSFNGYTF. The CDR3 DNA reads TGTGCCAGCAGTTTGTTCCGGGACAGCTTTAATGGCTACACCTTC.

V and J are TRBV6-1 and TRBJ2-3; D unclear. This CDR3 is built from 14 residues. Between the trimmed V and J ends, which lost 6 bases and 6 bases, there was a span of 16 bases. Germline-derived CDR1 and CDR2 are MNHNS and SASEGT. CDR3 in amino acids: CASSENDDLDTQYF. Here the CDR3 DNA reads TGTGCCAGCAGCGAAAACGATGACTTGGATACGCAGTATTTT.

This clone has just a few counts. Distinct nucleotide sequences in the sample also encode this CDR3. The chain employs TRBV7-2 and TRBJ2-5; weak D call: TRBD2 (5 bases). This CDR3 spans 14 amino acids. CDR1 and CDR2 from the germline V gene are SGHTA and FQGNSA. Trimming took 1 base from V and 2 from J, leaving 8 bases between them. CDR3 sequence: CASSLEGGQETQYF. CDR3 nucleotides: TGTGCCAGCAGCTTAGAGGGCGGGCAAGAGACCCAGTACTTC. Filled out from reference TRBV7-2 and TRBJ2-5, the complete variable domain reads GAGVSQSPSNKVTEKGKDVELRCDPISGHTALYWYRQSLGQGLEFLIYFQGNSAPDKSGLPSDRFSAERTGGSVSTLTIQRTQQEDSAVYLCASSLEGGQETQYFGPGTRLLVL.

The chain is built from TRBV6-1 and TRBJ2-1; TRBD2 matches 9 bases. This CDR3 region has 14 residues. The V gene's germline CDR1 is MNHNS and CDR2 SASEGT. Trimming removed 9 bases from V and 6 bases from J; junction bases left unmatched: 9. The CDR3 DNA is TGTGCCAGGGGTGGGCTAGCGGGGACCAATGAGCAGTTCTTC. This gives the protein CARGGLAGTNEQFF.

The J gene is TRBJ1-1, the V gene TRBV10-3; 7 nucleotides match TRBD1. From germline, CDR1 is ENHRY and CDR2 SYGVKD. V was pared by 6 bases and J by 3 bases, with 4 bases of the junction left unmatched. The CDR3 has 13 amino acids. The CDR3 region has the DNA TGTGCCATCAGCCCCGACAGGGACACTGAAGCTTTCTTT. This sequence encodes CAISPDRDTEAFF.

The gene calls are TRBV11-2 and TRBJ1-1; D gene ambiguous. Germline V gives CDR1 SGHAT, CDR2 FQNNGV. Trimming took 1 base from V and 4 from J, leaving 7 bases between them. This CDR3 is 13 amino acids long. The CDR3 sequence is CASSLAAVTEAFF. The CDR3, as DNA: TGTGCCAGCAGCTTAGCGGCAGTCACTGAAGCTTTCTTT.

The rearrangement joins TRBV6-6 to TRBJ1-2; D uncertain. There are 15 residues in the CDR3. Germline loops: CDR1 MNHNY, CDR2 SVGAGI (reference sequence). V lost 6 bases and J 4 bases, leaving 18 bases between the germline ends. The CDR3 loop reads CASSQTARPGYGYTF. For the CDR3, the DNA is TGTGCCAGCAGCCAAACAGCACGCCCTGGCTATGGCTACACCTTC.

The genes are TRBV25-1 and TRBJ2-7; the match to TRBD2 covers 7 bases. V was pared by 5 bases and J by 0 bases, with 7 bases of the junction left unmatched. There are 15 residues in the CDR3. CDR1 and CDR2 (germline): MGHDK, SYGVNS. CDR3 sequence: CASSPGRSGSYEQYF. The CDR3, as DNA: TGTGCCAGCAGTCCCGGGAGGTCTGGCTCCTACGAGCAGTACTTC.

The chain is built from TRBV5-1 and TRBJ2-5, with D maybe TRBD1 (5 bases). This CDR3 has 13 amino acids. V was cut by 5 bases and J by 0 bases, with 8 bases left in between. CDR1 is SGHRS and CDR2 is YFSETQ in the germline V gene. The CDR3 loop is CASRQGNQETQYF. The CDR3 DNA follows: TGCGCCAGCAGGCAGGGTAACCAAGAGACCCAGTACTTC.